The T cell receptor beta chain under discussion was sequenced for a study of beta chain features in type 1 diabetes. Regarding the study as a whole: The naive, central memory and Treg TCRB repertoires looked more alike in patients than they did in healthy donors.

The CDR3 covers 17 residues. V was cut by 0 bases and J by 2 bases, with 14 bases left in between. Germline V gives CDR1 SGHDN, CDR2 FVKESK. The isolated RNA, all of it, was reverse transcribed, so expressed TCRB transcripts were what got sequenced. The protocol was immunoSEQ multiplex PCR, while the TCRdb copy is restricted to in-frame clones and leaves out a portion. In the table there are fewer than 550,000 clones, 10% to 12% of which are singletons. Notes on this clone: Its antigen is not identified.

This sequence joins TRBV14 and TRBJ2-1, with a weak D call TRBD1 (5 bases). What was sequenced was naive CD4+ T cells from blood. This receptor was identified in a woman under 30 in good health. The CDR3 loop is CASSQDLGSGPYNEQFF. The CDR3 nucleotides are TGTGCCAGCAGCCAAGATCTAGGGTCAGGGCCCTACAATGAGCAGTTCTTC. The full variable domain, its missing parts supplied by reference TRBV14 and TRBJ2-1, is EAGVTQFPSHSVIEKGQTVTLRCDPISGHDNLYWYRRVMGKEIKFLLHFVKESKQDESGMPNNRFLAERTGGTYSTLKVQPAELEDSGVYFCASSQDLGSGPYNEQFFGPGTRLTVL.